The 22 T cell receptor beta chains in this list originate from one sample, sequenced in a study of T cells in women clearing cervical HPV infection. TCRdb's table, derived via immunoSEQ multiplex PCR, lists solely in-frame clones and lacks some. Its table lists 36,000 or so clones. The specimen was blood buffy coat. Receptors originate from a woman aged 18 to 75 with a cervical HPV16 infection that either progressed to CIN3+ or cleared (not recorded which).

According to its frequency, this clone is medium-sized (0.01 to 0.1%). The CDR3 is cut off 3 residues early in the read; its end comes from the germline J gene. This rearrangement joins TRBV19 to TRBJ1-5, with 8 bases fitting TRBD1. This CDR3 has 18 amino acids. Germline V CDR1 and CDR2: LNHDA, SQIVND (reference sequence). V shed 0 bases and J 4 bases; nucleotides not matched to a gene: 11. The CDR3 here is CASSIESWRTGPNQPQHF. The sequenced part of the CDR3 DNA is TGTGCCAGTAGTATAGAAAGTTGGCGGACAGGGCCAAATCAGCCC.

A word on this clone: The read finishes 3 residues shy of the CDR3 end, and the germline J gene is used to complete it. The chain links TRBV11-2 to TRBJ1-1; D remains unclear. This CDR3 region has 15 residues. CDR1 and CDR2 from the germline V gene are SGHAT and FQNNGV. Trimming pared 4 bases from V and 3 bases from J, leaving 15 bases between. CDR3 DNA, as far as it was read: TGTGCCAGCAGCTCTGAGGGCGGGGTTCACACTGAA. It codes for CASSSEGGVHTE. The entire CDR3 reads CASSSEGGVHTEAFF.

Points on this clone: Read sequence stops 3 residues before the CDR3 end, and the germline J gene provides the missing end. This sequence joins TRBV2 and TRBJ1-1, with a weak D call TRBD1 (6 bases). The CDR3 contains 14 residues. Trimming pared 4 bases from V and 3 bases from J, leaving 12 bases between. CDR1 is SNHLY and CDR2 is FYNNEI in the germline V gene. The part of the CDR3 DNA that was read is TGTGCCAGCAGTGTAACCACAGGGTACACTGAA. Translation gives CASSVTTGYTE. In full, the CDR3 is CASSVTTGYTEAFF.

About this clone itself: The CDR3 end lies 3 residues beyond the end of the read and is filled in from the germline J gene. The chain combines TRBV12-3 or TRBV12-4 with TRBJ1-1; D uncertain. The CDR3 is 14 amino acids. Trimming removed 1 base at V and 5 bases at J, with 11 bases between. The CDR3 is CASSLEGLWTEAFF. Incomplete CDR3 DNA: TGTGCCAGCAGTTTAGAAGGGTTGTGGACTGAA.

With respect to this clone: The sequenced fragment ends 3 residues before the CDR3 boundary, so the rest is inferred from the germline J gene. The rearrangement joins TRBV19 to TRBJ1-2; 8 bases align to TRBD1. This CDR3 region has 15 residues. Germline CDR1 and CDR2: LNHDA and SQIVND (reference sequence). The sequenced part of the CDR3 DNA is TGTGCCAGTAGTACAACCGGGACAGGACTCTACGGG. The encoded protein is CASSTTGTGLYG. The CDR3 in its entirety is CASSTTGTGLYGYTF.

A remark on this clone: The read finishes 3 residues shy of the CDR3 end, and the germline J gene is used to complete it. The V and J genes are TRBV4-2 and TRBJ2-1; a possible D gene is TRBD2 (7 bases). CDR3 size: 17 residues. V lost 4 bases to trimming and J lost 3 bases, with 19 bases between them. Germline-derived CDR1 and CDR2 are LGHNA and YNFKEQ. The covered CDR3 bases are TGTGCCAGCAGCCCCGCTAGGGGGGGAGTTAACTACAATGAG. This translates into CASSPARGGVNYNE. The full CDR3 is CASSPARGGVNYNEQFF.

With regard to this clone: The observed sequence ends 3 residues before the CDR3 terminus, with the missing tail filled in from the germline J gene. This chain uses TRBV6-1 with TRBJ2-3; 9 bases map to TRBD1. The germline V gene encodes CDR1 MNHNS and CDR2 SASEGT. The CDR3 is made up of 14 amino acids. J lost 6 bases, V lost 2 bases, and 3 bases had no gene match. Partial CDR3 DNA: TGTGCCAGCAGTGAACCCGGGACAGGGGATACG. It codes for CASSEPGTGDT. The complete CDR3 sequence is CASSEPGTGDTQYF.

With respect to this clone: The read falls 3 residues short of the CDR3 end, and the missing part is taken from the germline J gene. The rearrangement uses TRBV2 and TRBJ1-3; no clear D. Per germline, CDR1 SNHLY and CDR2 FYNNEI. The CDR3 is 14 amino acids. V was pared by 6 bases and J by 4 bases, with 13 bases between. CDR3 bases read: TGTGCCAGCAGGACATTGATAGGAGGAAACACC. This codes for CASRTLIGGNT. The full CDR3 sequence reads CASRTLIGGNTIYF.

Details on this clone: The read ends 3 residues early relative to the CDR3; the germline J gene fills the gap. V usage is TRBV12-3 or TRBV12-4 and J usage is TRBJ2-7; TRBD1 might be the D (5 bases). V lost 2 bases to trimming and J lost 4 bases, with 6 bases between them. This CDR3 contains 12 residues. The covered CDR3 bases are TGTGCCAGCAGTTTAAGGGGTTACGAG. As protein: CASSLRGYE. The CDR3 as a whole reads CASSLRGYEQYF.

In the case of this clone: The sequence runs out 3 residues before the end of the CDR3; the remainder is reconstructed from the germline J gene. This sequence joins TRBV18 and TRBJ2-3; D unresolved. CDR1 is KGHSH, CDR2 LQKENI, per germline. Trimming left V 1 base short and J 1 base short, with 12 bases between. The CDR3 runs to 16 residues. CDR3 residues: CASSPQSFTGTDTQYF. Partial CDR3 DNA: TGTGCCAGCTCACCACAGAGTTTTACGGGCACAGATACG.

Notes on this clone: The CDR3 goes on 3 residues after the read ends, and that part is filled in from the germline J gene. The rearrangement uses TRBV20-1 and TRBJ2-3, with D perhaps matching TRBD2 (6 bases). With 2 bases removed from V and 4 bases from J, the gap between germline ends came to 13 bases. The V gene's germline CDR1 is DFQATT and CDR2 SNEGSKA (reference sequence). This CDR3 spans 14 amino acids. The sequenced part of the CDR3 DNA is TGCAGTGCTAGACCGTCCGGGGGTTCAGATACG. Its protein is CSARPSGGSDT. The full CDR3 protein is CSARPSGGSDTQYF.

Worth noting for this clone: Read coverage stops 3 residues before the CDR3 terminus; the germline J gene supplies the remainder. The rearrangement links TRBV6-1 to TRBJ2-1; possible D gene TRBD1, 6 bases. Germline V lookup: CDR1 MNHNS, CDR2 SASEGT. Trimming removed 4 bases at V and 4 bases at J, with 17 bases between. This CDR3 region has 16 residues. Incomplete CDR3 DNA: TGTGCCAGCAGTGCAACCGGGACAAGGTTATACAATGAG. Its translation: CASSATGTRLYNE. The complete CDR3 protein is CASSATGTRLYNEQFF.

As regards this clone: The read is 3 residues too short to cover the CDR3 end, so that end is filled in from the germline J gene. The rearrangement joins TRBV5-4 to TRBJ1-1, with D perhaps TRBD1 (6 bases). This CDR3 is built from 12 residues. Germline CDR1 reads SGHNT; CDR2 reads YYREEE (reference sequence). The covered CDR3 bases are TGTGCCAGCAGCCCTGACAGGTTGACA. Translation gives CASSPDRLT. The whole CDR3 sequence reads CASSPDRLTAFF.

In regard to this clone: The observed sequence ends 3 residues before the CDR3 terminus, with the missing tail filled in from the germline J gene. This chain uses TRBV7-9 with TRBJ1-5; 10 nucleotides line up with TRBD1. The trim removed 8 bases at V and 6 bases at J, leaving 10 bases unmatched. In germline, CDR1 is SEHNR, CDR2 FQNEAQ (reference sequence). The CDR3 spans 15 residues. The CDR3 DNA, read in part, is TGTGCCAGCGGTTCGACAGGGGGCGGGAGTCAGCCC. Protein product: CASGSTGGGSQP. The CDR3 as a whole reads CASGSTGGGSQPQHF.

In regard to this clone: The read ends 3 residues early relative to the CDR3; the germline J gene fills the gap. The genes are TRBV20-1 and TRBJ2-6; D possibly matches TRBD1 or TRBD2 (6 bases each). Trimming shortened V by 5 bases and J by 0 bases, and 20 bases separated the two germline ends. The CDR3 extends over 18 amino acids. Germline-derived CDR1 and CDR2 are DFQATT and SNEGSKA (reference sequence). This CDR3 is CSAPQGGTYISGANVLTF. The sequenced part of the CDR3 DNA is TGCAGTGCTCCCCAGGGCGGGACATACATCTCTGGGGCCAACGTC.

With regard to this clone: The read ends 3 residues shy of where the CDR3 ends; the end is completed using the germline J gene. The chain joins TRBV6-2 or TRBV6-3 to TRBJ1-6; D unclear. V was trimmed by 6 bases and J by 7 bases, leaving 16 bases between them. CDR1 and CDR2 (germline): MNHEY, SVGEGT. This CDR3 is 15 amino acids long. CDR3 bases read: TGTGCCAGCAGCCCGAATTCGAGAGCGAATTCACCC. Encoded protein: CASSPNSRANSP. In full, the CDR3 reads CASSPNSRANSPLHF.

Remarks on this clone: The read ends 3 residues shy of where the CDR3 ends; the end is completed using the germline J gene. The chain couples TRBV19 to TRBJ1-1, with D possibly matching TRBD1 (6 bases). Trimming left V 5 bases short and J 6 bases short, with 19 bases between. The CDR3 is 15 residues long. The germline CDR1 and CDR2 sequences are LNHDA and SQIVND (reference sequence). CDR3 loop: CASSPPGQKSSEAFF. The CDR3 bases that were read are TGTGCCAGTAGTCCCCCGGGACAAAAATCGTCTGAA.

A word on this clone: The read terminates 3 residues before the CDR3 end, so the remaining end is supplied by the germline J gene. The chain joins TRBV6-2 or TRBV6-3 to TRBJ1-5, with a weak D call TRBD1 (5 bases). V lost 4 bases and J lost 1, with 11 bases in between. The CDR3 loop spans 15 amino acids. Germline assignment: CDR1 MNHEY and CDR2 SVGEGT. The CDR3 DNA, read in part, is TGTGCCAGCAGTTTGACGGGGGGAAGCAATCAGCCC. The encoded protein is CASSLTGGSNQP. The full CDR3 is CASSLTGGSNQPQHF.

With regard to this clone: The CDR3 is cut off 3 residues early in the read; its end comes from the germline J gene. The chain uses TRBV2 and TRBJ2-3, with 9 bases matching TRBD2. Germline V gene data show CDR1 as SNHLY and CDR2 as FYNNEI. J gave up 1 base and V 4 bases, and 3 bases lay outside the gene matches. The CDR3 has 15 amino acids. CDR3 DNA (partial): TGTGCCAGCAGTGTCGTAGCGGGGGGCACAGATACG. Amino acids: CASSVVAGGTDT. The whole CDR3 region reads CASSVVAGGTDTQYF.

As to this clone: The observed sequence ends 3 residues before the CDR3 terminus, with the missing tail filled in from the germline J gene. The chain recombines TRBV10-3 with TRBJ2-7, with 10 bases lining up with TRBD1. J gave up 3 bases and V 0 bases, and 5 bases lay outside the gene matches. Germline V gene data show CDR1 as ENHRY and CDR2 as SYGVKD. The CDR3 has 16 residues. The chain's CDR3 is CAISESPGQGFYEQYF. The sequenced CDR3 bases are TGTGCCATCAGTGAGTCCCCGGGACAGGGGTTCTACGAG.

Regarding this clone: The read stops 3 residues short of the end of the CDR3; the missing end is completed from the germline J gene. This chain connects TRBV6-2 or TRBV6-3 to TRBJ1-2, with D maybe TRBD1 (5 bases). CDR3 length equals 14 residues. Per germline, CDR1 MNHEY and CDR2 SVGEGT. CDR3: CASRNGGGAYDYTF. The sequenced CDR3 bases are TGTGCCAGCAGAAACGGGGGTGGCGCTTACGAC.

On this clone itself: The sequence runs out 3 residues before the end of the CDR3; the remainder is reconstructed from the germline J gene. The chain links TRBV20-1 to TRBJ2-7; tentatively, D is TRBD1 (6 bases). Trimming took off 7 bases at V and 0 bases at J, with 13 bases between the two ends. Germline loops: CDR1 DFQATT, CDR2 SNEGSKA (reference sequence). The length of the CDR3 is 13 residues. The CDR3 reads CSVLEDSSYEQYF. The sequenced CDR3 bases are TGCAGTGTCCTTGAGGACAGCTCCTACGAG.